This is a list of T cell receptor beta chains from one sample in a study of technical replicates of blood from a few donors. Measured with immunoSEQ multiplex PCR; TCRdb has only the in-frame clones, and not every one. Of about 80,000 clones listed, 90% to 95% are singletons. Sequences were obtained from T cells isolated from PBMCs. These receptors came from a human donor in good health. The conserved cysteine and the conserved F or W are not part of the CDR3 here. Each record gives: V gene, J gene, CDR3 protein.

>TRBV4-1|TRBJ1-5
ASSLYYGDRTFYSNQPQH
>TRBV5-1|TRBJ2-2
ASSLGDNANTGELF
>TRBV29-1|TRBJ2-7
SVGTGAHEQY
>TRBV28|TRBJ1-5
ASSATGEYIYSNQPQH
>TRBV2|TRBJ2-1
ADRGSYNEQF
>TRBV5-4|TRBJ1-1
ASTLGHGPNTEAF
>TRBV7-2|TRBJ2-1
ASTLPGVRNEQF
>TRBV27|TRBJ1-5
ASSRGTGGSSNQPQH
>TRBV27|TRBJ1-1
ASKAGTGAILNTEAF
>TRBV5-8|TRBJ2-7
ASSSGTSYEQY
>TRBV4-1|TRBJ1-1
ASSLRDFSEAF
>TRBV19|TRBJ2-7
ASSIASGSYEQY
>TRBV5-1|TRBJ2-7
ASSLREGGTYEQY
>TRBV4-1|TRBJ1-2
ASSQRHPDTNGYT
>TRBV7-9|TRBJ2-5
ASSLDSQETQY
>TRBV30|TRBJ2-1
AWRGGGRAYNEQF
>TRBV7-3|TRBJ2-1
ASSLNGGGQTYNEQF
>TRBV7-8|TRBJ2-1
ASSLATVAHEQF
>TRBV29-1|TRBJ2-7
SARTTVSYEQY
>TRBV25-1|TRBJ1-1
ASGGQGIFGAF
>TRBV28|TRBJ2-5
ASRPLSPGQATGETQY
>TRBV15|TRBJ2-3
ATSRDPGVADSTDTQY
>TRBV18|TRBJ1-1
ASSLGQGGEAF
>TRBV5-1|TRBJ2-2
ASSDKQGFGTGELF
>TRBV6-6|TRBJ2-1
ASSKLREYSYNEQF
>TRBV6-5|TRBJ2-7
ASRPGTEHEQY
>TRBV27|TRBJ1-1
ASSFGRGDTEAF
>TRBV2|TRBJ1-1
ASSETGARNTEAF
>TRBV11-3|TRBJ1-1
AISGMNTEAF
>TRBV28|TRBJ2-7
ASSPTSGRAYEQY
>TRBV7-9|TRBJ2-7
ASSLAAGDTTYEQY
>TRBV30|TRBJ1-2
AWSQGGPTYGYT
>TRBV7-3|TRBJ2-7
ASSSLGLEDEQY
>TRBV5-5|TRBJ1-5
ASSFIPESNQPQH
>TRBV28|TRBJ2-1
ASSSDSRPDRDNEQF
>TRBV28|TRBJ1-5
ASSSPPGGNQPQH
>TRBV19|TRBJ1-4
ASSMTGISEKLF
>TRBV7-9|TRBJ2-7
ASSLPRGSYEQY
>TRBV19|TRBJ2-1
ASSMGTVLNEQF
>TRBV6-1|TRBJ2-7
ASSRDRLYEQY
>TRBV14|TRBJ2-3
ASSQDRFSTDTQY
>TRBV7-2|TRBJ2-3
ASSPQLGDTQY
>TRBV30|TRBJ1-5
AWMKETGNQPQH
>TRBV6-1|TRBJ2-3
ASSETEREFTDTQY
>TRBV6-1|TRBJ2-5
ASSEALAMTQY
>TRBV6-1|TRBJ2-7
ATGGYEQY
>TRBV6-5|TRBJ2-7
ASSYSSSGPYEQY
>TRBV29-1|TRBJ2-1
SVQGARHEQF
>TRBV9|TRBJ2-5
ASSDMGAGAQY
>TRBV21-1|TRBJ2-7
ASSLHRGEQY
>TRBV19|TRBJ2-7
ASSQVQGAGYEQY
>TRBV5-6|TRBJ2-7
ASSFDSYSYEQY
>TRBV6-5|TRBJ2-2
ASSYSAGGYTGELF
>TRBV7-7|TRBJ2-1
ASSLSGMGNEQF
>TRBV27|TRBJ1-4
ASRVSVIPNEKLF
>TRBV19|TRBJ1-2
ASSRQGNYGYT
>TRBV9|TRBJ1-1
ASSEGGGVMNTEAF
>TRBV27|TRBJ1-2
ASSLTGNGYT
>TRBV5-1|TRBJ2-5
ASSSTGTSGETQY